These 27 T cell receptor beta chains share one sample of origin, sequenced in a study of PD-1 blockade in classical Hodgkin lymphoma. TCRdb keeps only in-frame clones here, not all; method: immunoSEQ multiplex PCR. This sample has about 63,000 clones, with more than 75% found just once. Autologous stem cell transplantation was followed by relapse in every patient, and brentuximab vedotin exposure varied. Sequences were derived from peripheral blood mononuclear cells (PBMCs), sampled before the second cycle of nivolumab. Source of these receptors: a human donor with classical Hodgkin lymphoma.

This chain joins TRBV5-1 and TRBJ1-6; D possibly corresponds to TRBD1 (6 bases). Germline CDR1 is SGHRS and CDR2 is YFSETQ. V dropped 0 bases and J dropped 9 bases, with 10 bases sitting between them. CDR3 size: 14 residues. The CDR3, as DNA: TGCGCCAGCAGCTTGGCAGGGGCCGTTTCACCCCTCCACTTT. It is translated as CASSLAGAVSPLHF.

The chain employs TRBV2 and TRBJ2-2, with 7 positions matching TRBD1. The length of the CDR3 is 16 residues. The trim removed 2 bases at V and 4 bases at J, leaving 7 bases unmatched. CDR1 is SNHLY, CDR2 FYNNEI, per germline. Written as DNA, the CDR3 is TGTGCCAGCAGTGAATTAGGGGGCGCGCGCACCGGGGAGCTGTTTTTT. This sequence encodes CASSELGGARTGELFF.

The chain joins TRBV19 to TRBJ2-1; D gene uncertain. CDR3 size: 11 residues. The germline CDR1 and CDR2 sequences are LNHDA and SQIVND (reference sequence). Trimming left V 2 bases short and J 8 bases short, with 4 bases between. CDR3 DNA: TGTGCCAGTAGTATAATGGATGAGCAGTTCTTC. It encodes CASSIMDEQFF.

This chain joins TRBV7-9 and TRBJ1-6; D remains unclear. The CDR3 consists of 15 residues. V dropped 1 base and J dropped 7 bases, with 11 bases sitting between them. From germline, CDR1 is SEHNR and CDR2 FQNEAQ (reference sequence). This chain's CDR3 is CASSLERLGNSPLHF. The CDR3 bases are TGTGCCAGCAGCTTAGAACGGCTCGGAAATTCACCCCTCCACTTT.

V gene TRBV5-1 combines with J gene TRBJ1-2, with 8 bases identical to TRBD1. CDR3 length equals 15 residues. CDR1 and CDR2 (germline): SGHRS, YFSETQ. Germline trimming cut 1 base from V and 10 bases from J; bases unmatched to any gene: 12. The CDR3 nucleotides read TGCGCCAGCAGCTTGTGGGACAGGAACGGCATTGACTACACCTTC. Amino acids: CASSLWDRNGIDYTF.

The chain couples TRBV7-9 to TRBJ2-1; a possible D gene is TRBD2 (6 bases). Per germline, CDR1 SEHNR and CDR2 FQNEAQ (reference sequence). CDR3 length: 17 residues. The V end lost 1 base, the J end lost 2 bases, and 15 bases lay between the germline ends. The CDR3 DNA is TGTGCCAGCAGCTTAGTCCCCGGGAGCCCCCCCTACAATGAGCAGTTCTTC. This gives the protein CASSLVPGSPPYNEQFF.

The table lists this clone with a count of one. The chain recombines TRBV6-5 with TRBJ2-3; maybe TRBD2 (6 bases). Germline V gene data show CDR1 as MNHEY and CDR2 as SVGAGI. This CDR3 comprises 13 residues. The V and J ends lost 7 bases and 2 bases respectively, with 10 bases between them. Here the CDR3 reads CASTRDSTDTQYF. CDR3 DNA sequence: TGTGCCAGCACTCGGGACTCCACAGATACGCAGTATTTT.

This chain links TRBV19 with TRBJ2-7; unclear D gene. Germline assignment: CDR1 LNHDA and CDR2 SQIVND (reference sequence). The CDR3 covers 15 residues. V lost 0 bases and J 8 bases, leaving 17 bases between the germline ends. The CDR3, as DNA: TGTGCCAGTAGTATAGATGAAAGTGTGGCTGGGCAGCAGTACTTC. This sequence encodes CASSIDESVAGQQYF.

V and J are TRBV28 and TRBJ1-2; D is undetermined. Germline CDR1 is MDHEN and CDR2 is SYDVKM. Trimming left V 4 bases short and J 1 base short, with 10 bases between. The CDR3 is 14 residues long. This CDR3 reads CASSSSGDNYGYTF. DNA of the CDR3: TGTGCCAGCAGTTCTAGTGGCGATAACTATGGCTACACCTTC.

This clone came up once. The chain couples TRBV5-1 to TRBJ2-3, with TRBD2 identical over 8 bases. J gave up 1 base and V 7 bases, and 8 bases lay outside the gene matches. This CDR3 has 15 residues. Germline V gene lookup returns CDR1 SGHRS and CDR2 YFSETQ. This CDR3 reads CASYLGREGTDTQYF. The CDR3 nucleotides are TGCGCCAGCTACCTGGGGCGGGAGGGCACAGATACGCAGTATTTT.

The chain uses TRBV28 and TRBJ2-7; a possible D gene is TRBD2 (5 bases). V was cut by 2 bases and J by 7 bases, with 15 bases left in between. In germline, CDR1 is MDHEN, CDR2 SYDVKM. This CDR3 comprises 14 residues. CDR3 in DNA: TGTGCCAGCAGTTTAATAAGCTACCCGGGGGAGCAGTACTTC. Translation: CASSLISYPGEQYF.

The V and J genes are TRBV10-1 and TRBJ2-1; D is ambiguous. CDR1 and CDR2 from the germline V gene are WNHNN and SYGVQD (reference sequence). The CDR3 spans 13 residues. With 4 bases removed from V and 4 bases from J, the gap between germline ends came to 8 bases. Written as DNA, the CDR3 is TGCGCCAGCAGTGTGACGCTTTACAATGAGCAGTTCTTC. It encodes CASSVTLYNEQFF.

The V and J genes are TRBV6-1 and TRBJ2-3, with TRBD2 identical over 10 bases. The CDR3 is 15 amino acids. Germline trimming cut 4 bases from V and 6 bases from J; bases unmatched to any gene: 7. Germline V lookup: CDR1 MNHNS, CDR2 SASEGT. CDR3 sequence: CASSGASGGWDTQYF. The DNA for the CDR3 is TGTGCCAGCAGTGGGGCTAGCGGGGGTTGGGATACGCAGTATTTT.

This sequence joins TRBV28 and TRBJ1-1; 9 bases map to TRBD1. V lost 2 bases, J lost 5 bases, and 12 bases stayed unmatched. This CDR3 has 17 residues. The germline V gene encodes CDR1 MDHEN and CDR2 SYDVKM. This CDR3 is CASSLGDREIPLTEAFF. DNA of the CDR3: TGTGCCAGCAGTTTAGGGGACAGGGAAATACCCCTTACTGAAGCTTTCTTT.

The V gene is TRBV19, the J gene TRBJ2-7; TRBD1 aligns across 9 bases. J gave up 1 base and V 1 base, and 2 bases lay outside the gene matches. The V gene's germline CDR1 is LNHDA and CDR2 SQIVND (reference sequence). CDR3 length: 15 amino acids. The CDR3 nucleotides read TGTGCCAGTAGTATAGGTGGGACAGGGTCCTACGAGCAGTACTTC. Its translation: CASSIGGTGSYEQYF.

This chain links TRBV29-1 with TRBJ1-2, with D maybe TRBD1 (6 bases). CDR1 and CDR2 (germline): SQVTM, ANQGSEA. There are 12 residues in the CDR3. Trimming removed 6 bases at V and 7 bases at J, with 15 bases between. The CDR3 DNA follows: TGCAGCGTGGCAGGGGAGGGAGGTGGCTACACCTTC. Its translation is CSVAGEGGGYTF.

The chain uses TRBV5-1 and TRBJ2-2; D remains ambiguous. The CDR3 length is 15 residues. The V end was cut by 0 bases, the J end by 0 bases, with 6 bases between. CDR1 is SGHRS and CDR2 is YFSETQ in the germline V gene. CDR3 sequence reads: CASSLDAANTGELFF. The CDR3 DNA follows: TGCGCCAGCAGCTTGGACGCAGCGAACACCGGGGAGCTGTTTTTT.

V usage is TRBV6-5 and J usage is TRBJ2-1; D might be TRBD2 (5 bases). This CDR3 region has 13 residues. V was clipped by 6 bases and J by 3 bases, with 9 bases between them. CDR1 and CDR2 from the germline V gene are MNHEY and SVGAGI. The CDR3 DNA reads as TGTGCCAGCAGCCGCGACTACTACAATGAGCAGTTCTTC. Protein: CASSRDYYNEQFF.

This chain uses TRBV9 with TRBJ2-7; 9 bases are a match to TRBD1. The CDR3 length is 14 residues. CDR1 is SGDLS, CDR2 YYNGEE, per germline. V shed 4 bases, J shed 4 bases, and the junction held 6 bases outside the gene matches. The CDR3 DNA follows: TGTGCCAGCAGCCCTCGGACAGGGGAATACGAGCAGTACTTC. Its translation is CASSPRTGEYEQYF. The full variable domain, completed using reference TRBV9 and TRBJ2-7, is DSGVTQTPKHLITATGQRVTLRCSPRSGDLSVYWYQQSLDQGLQFLIQYYNGEERAKGNILERFSAQQFPDLHSELNLSSLELGDSALYFCASSPRTGEYEQYFGPGTRLTVT.

The chain joins TRBV7-9 to TRBJ1-2; D is unclear. The ends were cut back, 0 bases at V and 6 bases at J, with 8 bases in the middle. CDR3 length: 13 amino acids. Germline CDR1 SEHNR, CDR2 FQNEAQ (reference sequence). CDR3 in DNA: TGTGCCAGCAGCTTAGCGGACGGAAATGGCTACACCTTC. Protein sequence: CASSLADGNGYTF.

This clone was counted only a few times. The rearrangement links TRBV6-5 to TRBJ1-2; 8 bases map to TRBD1. The CDR3 spans 13 residues. Germline-derived CDR1 and CDR2 are MNHEY and SVGAGI. V dropped 4 bases and J dropped 8; count of bases not matched to a gene: 6. CDR3 nucleotides: TGTGCCAGCAGTTCGGACAGGGCGATGGGCTACACCTTC. It is translated as CASSSDRAMGYTF.

V gene TRBV6-6 combines with J gene TRBJ2-5, with 13 bases identical to TRBD2. There are 15 residues in the CDR3. Losses at the gene ends were 7 bases for V and 4 bases for J; bases not matched to a gene: 6. Germline values: CDR1 MNHNY, CDR2 SVGAGI (reference sequence). The CDR3, as DNA: TGTGCCAGCATGCTACTAGCGGGGGGGTTAGAGACCCAGTACTTC. Residues: CASMLLAGGLETQYF.

The V call is TRBV5-1, the J call TRBJ2-2; D not resolved. The germline gives CDR1 SGHRS, CDR2 YFSETQ. The ends were cut back, 8 bases at V and 7 bases at J, with 21 bases in the middle. This CDR3 is 15 amino acids long. The CDR3 DNA is TGCGCCAGTTACGCACTCCCGCTTGATATCGGGGAGCTGTTTTTT. Translated, it gives CASYALPLDIGELFF.

The chain links TRBV7-9 to TRBJ1-4; 7 bases map to TRBD1. Germline trimming cut 6 bases from V and 7 bases from J; bases unmatched to any gene: 8. The CDR3 extends over 14 amino acids. Germline CDR1 reads SEHNR; CDR2 reads FQNEAQ (reference sequence). CDR3 sequence (DNA): TGTGCCAGCAGAACGACAGGGTCTATTGAAAAACTGTTTTTT. Its translation is CASRTTGSIEKLFF. Using reference TRBV7-9 and TRBJ1-4 for the parts outside the CDR3, the full variable domain is DTGVSQNPRHKITKRGQNVTFRCDPISEHNRLYWYRQTLGQGPEFLTYFQNEAQLEKSRLLSDRFSAERPKGSFSTLEIQRTEQGDSAMYLCASRTTGSIEKLFFGSGTQLSVL.

This rearrangement joins TRBV7-8 to TRBJ2-7, with 11 nucleotides matching TRBD1. Germline CDR1 reads SGHVS; CDR2 reads FQNEAQ. There are 14 residues in the CDR3. V lost 2 bases to trimming and J lost 5 bases; unmatched junction nucleotides: 2. The CDR3 reads CASSLRDRGNEQYF. As DNA, the CDR3 is TGTGCCAGCAGCTTAAGGGACAGGGGGAACGAGCAGTACTTC.

This chain connects TRBV5-1 to TRBJ2-3; D is uncertain. The V and J ends lost 1 base and 1 base respectively, with 4 bases between them. The CDR3 contains 13 residues. Per germline, CDR1 SGHRS and CDR2 YFSETQ. CDR3 sequence: CASSLRGTDTQYF. Written as DNA, the CDR3 is TGCGCCAGCAGCTTGAGAGGCACAGATACGCAGTATTTT.

Only one count was recorded for this clone. The chain recombines TRBV11-3 with TRBJ2-2, with D perhaps TRBD2 (5 bases). The germline CDR1 and CDR2 sequences are SGHNT and YENEEA. This CDR3 region has 15 residues. The V end was cut by 3 bases, the J end by 2 bases, with 10 bases between. In DNA form, the CDR3 reads TGTGCCAGCAGCTTGAGACGGGGTAACACCGGGGAGCTGTTTTTT. This sequence encodes CASSLRRGNTGELFF.